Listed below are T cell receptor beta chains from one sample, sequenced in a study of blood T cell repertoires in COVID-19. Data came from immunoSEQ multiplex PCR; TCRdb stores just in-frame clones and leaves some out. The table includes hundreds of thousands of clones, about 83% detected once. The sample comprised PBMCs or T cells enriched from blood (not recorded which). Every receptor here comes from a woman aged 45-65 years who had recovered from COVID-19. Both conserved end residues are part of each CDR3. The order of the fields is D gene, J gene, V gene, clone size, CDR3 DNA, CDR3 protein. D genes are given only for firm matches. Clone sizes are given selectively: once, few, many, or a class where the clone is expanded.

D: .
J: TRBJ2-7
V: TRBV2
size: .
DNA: TGTGCCAGCACCCGGGCGGCGGGCTACGAGCAGTACTTC
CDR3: CASTRAAGYEQYF

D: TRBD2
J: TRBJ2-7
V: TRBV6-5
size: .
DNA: TGTGCCAGCAGGCCCCTAGCGGGGGGAGAAGACGAGCAGTACTTC
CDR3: CASRPLAGGEDEQYF

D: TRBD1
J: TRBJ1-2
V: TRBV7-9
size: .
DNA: TGTGCCAGCAGCCTCGGACAGGGGCGAAACTATGGCTACACCTTC
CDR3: CASSLGQGRNYGYTF

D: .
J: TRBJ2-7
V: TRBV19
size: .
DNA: TGTGCCAGTAGTATAGTTGTGGGGGGGCGGCACGAGCAGTACTTC
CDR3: CASSIVVGGRHEQYF

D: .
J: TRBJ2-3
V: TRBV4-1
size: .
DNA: TGCGCCAGCAGCCAAGCCCTGGCATTTTACGATACGCAGTATTTT
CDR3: CASSQALAFYDTQYF

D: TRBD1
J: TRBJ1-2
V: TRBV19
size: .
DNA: TGTGCCAGTAGACGTCCGGGACAGGACTATGGCTACACCTTC
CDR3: CASRRPGQDYGYTF

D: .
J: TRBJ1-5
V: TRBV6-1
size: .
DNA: TGTGCCAGCAGTGAATGGAGTGGTTACGGCAATCAGCCCCAGCATTTT
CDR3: CASSEWSGYGNQPQHF

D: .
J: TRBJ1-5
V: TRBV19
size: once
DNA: TGTGCCAGTAGTTCCAGGGTCCCGAGTCAGCCCCAGCATTTT
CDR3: CASSSRVPSQPQHF

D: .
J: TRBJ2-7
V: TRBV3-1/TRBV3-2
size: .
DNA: TGTGCCAGCAGCCAAAATCCGCGCACTTCCTACGAGCAGTACTTC
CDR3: CASSQNPRTSYEQYF

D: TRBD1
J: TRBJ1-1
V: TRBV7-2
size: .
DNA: TGTGCCAGCAGCGTACAGGGGACAGCGAACACTGAAGCTTTCTTT
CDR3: CASSVQGTANTEAFF

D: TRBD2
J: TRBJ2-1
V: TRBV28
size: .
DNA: TGTGCCAGCAGTCCAGGGCCGGGACTAGCGGGGGCGAGCTCCTACAATGAGCAGTTCTTC
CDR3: CASSPGPGLAGASSYNEQFF

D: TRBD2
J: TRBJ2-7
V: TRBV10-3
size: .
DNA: TGTGCCATCAGTGAAATAGCGGGGGGACCTGTCGAGCAGTACTTC
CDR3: CAISEIAGGPVEQYF

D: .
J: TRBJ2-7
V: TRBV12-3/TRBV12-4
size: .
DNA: TGTGCCAGCAGTTCCCGACAGACCGAGCAGTACTTC
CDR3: CASSSRQTEQYF

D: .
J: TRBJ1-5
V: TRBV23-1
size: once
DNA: TGCGCCAGCAGCCACCTCCTGGGCCACGATGGTAGTGTGAATCAGCCCCAGCATTTT
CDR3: CASSHLLGHDGSVNQPQHF

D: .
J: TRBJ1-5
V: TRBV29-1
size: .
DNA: TGCAGCGTCAAGGCTAGCTCCGGGTCCCAGCATTTT
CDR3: CSVKASSGSQHF

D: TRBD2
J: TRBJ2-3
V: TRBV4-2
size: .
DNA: TGTGCCAGCAGCCAAGGGGGGACTAGGGGAGATACGCAGTATTTT
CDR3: CASSQGGTRGDTQYF

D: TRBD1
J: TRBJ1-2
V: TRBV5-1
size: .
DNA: TGCGCCAGCAAAGAGACAGGGGGCTACTATGGCTACACCTTC
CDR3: CASKETGGYYGYTF

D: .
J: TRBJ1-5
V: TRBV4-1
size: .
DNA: TGCGCCAGCAGCCAAGATCAGGGGCTGCAGCCCCAGCATTTT
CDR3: CASSQDQGLQPQHF

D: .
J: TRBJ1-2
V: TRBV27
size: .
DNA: TGTGCCAGCAGACGACTCAGGACATTTGACCATGAGGGCTACACCTTC
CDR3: CASRRLRTFDHEGYTF

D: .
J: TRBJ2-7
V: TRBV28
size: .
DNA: TGTGCCAGCAGCCCCGGCGGGGTCCACTCCTACGAGCAGTACTTC
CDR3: CASSPGGVHSYEQYF

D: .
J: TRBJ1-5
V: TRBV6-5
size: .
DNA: TGTGCCAGCATCGGACAGCTCCAGGCAGGTCAGCCCCAGCATTTT
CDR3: CASIGQLQAGQPQHF

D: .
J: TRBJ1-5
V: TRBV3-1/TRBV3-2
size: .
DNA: TGTGCCAGCAGCCCGAACAGGGATAGCAATCAGCCCCAGCATTTT
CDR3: CASSPNRDSNQPQHF

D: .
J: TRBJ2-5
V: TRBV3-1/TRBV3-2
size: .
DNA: TGTGCCAGCAGCCACCCGGGGGTGCAAGAGACCCAGTACTTC
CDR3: CASSHPGVQETQYF

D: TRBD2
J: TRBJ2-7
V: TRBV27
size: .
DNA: TGTGCCAGCAGTCCTCGGACTAGCGGGTTCACCTACGAGCAGTACTTC
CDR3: CASSPRTSGFTYEQYF

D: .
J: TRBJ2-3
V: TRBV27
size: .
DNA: TGTGCCAGCACCCGGGGTGCAGATACGCAGTATTTT
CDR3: CASTRGADTQYF

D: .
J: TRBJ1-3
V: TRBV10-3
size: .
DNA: TGTGCCATCTACCACGAGTCTGGAAACACCATATATTTT
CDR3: CAIYHESGNTIYF

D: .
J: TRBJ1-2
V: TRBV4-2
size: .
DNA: TGTGCCAGCAGCCACAACATGGACTCACTCTATGGCTACACCTTC
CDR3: CASSHNMDSLYGYTF

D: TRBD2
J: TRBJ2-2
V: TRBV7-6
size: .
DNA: TGTGCCAGCAGCTTAGGCCCCGGGGAGGGCACCGGGGAGCTGTTTTTT
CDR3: CASSLGPGEGTGELFF

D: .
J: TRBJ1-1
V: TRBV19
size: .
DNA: TGTGCCAGTAGTATAGTCCGGGGGAGCACTGAAGCTTTCTTT
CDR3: CASSIVRGSTEAFF

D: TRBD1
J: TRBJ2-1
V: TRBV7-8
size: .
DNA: TGTGCCACCAGCAAAAGGGGGCAAGGGAATGAGCAGTTCTTC
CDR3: CATSKRGQGNEQFF

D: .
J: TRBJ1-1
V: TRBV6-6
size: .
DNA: TGTGCCAGCAGTGGGGGCGATCACTCAGCTTTCTTT
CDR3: CASSGGDHSAFF

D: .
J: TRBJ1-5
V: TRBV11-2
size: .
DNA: TGTGCCAGCAGCTTAGAGGGGGACAACGTGTCGCCCCAGCATTTT
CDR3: CASSLEGDNVSPQHF

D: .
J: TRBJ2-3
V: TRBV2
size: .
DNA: TGTGCCAGCAGGAGTGGGGGGACCAGCACAGATACGCAGTATTTT
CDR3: CASRSGGTSTDTQYF

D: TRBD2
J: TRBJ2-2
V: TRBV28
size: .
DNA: TGTGCCAGCAGTCCCCTAGCGGGGGGAATCTCCGGGGAGCTGTTTTTT
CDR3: CASSPLAGGISGELFF

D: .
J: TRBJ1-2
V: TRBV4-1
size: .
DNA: TGCGCCAGCAGTCATGATCGAACGGACAGCCTTTACTATGGCTACACCTTC
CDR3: CASSHDRTDSLYYGYTF

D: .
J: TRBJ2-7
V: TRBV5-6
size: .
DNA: TGTGCCAGCAGCTTGTCACCCGCTAAGTTATCCTACGAGCAGTACTTC
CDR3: CASSLSPAKLSYEQYF

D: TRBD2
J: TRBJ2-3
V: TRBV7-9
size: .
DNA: TGTGCCAGCAGCTTGGTACTAGCGGGGGTTTGGGGCACAGATACGCAGTATTTT
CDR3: CASSLVLAGVWGTDTQYF

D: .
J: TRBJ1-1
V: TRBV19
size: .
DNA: TGTGCCAGTACGAAAGGGAACGCGGGTCGGCGAGCTTTCTTT
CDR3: CASTKGNAGRRAFF

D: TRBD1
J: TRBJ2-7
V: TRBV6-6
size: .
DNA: TGTGCCAGCTTAACAGGGGGCTCCTACGAGCAGTACTTC
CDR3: CASLTGGSYEQYF

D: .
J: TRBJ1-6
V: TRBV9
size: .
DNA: TGTGCCAGCAGCGTAGATGGCAACGGGGGGTACTATAATTCACCCCTCCACTTT
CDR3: CASSVDGNGGYYNSPLHF

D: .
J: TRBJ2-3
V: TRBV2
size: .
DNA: TGTGCCAGCAGTCCATATTTAGACTCCACAGATACGCAGTATTTT
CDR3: CASSPYLDSTDTQYF

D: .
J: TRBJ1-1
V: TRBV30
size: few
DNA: TGTGCCTCGGCCCGTCGAGGAGAAGCTTTCTTT
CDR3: CASARRGEAFF

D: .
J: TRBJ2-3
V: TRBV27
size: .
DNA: TGTGCCAGCAGGGCAGCCGGAGGTCCAGATACGCAGTATTTT
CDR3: CASRAAGGPDTQYF

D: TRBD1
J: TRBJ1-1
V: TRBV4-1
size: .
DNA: TGCGCCAGCAGCCTTGTGACAGGGGGCGAAATGAACACTGAAGCTTTCTTT
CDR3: CASSLVTGGEMNTEAFF

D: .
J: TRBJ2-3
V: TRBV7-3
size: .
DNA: TGTGCCAGCAGCAACAGGGGCACAGATACGCAGTATTTT
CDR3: CASSNRGTDTQYF

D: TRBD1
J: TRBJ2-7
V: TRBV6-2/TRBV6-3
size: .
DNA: TGTGCCAGCAGTGGGACAGACTCCTCCTACGAGCAGTACTTC
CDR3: CASSGTDSSYEQYF

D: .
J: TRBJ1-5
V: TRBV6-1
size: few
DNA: TGTGCCAGCAGTGAAACAGGGTATCAGCCCCAGCATTTT
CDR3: CASSETGYQPQHF

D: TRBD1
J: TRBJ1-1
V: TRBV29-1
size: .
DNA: TGCAGCGGTGACAGGGGGCGGTCGGCTTTCTTT
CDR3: CSGDRGRSAFF

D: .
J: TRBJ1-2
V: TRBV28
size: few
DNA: TGTGCCAGCAGTTTAGGCAGGGGCGCTAACTATGGCTACACCTTC
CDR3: CASSLGRGANYGYTF

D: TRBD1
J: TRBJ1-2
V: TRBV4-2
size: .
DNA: TGTGCCAGCAGCCCGGGACAGGGTGTTACCTATGGCTACACCTTC
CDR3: CASSPGQGVTYGYTF

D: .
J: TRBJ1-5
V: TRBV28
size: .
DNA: TGTGCCAGCAGCCCTGGGACATTTTTTAGCAATCAGCCCCAGCATTTT
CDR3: CASSPGTFFSNQPQHF